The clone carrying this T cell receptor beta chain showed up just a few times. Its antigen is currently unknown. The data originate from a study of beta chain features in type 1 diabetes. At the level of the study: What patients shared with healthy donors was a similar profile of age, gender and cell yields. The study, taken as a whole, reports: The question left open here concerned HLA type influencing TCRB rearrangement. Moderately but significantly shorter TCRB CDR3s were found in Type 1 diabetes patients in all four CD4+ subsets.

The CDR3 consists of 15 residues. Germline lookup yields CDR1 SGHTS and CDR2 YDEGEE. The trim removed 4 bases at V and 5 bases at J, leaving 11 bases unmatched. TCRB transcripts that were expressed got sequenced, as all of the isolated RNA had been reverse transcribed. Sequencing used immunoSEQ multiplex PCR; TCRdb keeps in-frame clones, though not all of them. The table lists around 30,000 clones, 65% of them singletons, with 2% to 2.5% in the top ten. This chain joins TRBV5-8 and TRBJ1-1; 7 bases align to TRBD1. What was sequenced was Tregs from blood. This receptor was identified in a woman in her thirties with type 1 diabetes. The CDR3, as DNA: TGTGCCAGCAGCGGCTGGACAGGATATGGTACTGAAGCTTTCTTT. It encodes CASSGWTGYGTEAFF.